This T cell receptor (beta chain) was obtained from a study of CD8+ T cells in alopecia areata. About the research overall: Those patients who were treated received oral tofacitinib, which was given at 5 to 10 mg twice daily for moderate-to-severe alopecia areata.

CDR3 size: 11 residues. CDR1 and CDR2 from the germline V gene are SGHRS and YFSETQ. Deletions cut 3 bases from V and 2 bases from J, with 3 bases between. General study results and limits: Mice showed TCR sharing more clearly than patients did, possibly owing to HLA.

A remark on this clone: The antigen remains undetermined.

The sequencing template was cDNA reverse transcribed from extracted RNA. TCRdb keeps only in-frame clones here, not all; method: immunoSEQ multiplex PCR. Of 140,000 or so clones detected, roughly half appear once; the ten largest clones hold 0.8% to 1%. The V call is TRBV5-1, the J call TRBJ2-7; D is unresolved. Here the sequenced sample was CD4+ T cells sorted from blood, taken at week 0. The sequence was obtained from a human donor with alopecia areata. CDR3 amino acids: CASSSAYEQYF. CDR3 DNA sequence: TGCGCCAGCAGCTCAGCCTACGAGCAGTACTTC.